Below, 16 T cell receptor beta chains from the same sample are listed, as sequenced in a study of neurological immune-mediated disorders. TCRdb recomputed calls from the 5' RACE reads with MiXCR, one row per CDR3 protein. This sample has just over 95,000 distinct CDR3 sequences, with roughly 3.5% found just once. The specimen was PBMCs. The source is a young woman with multiple sclerosis.

This clonotype showed up many times. J is TRBJ2-7 and V is TRBV20-1; 10 bases are a match to TRBD2. Germline CDR1 DFQATT, CDR2 SNEGSKA (reference sequence). The junction had 4 bases not matched to a gene; V was cut back by 4 bases and J by 4 bases. The CDR3 is made up of 13 amino acids. CDR3 DNA: TGCAGTGCTATGAGCGGGGGGGCATACGAGCAGTACTTC. Its protein product is CSAMSGGAYEQYF.

This clonotype has ten or more counts. V and J are TRBV7-2 and TRBJ2-1; D tentatively fits TRBD1 or TRBD2 (6 bases each). The length of the CDR3 is 16 residues. Germline values: CDR1 SGHTA, CDR2 FQGNSA. V was trimmed by 6 bases and J by 0 bases, leaving 15 bases between them. The chain's CDR3 is CASRTAGGFSYNEQFF. In DNA, the CDR3 is TGTGCCAGCAGGACCGCCGGGGGCTTCTCCTACAATGAGCAGTTCTTC.

In its sample, this clonotype was seen many times. This rearrangement joins TRBV10-3 to TRBJ1-3, with a weak D call TRBD1 (6 bases). V lost 4 bases and J lost 9, with 16 bases in between. Germline CDR1 is ENHRY and CDR2 is SYGVKD. CDR3 length equals 14 residues. Here the CDR3 DNA reads TGTGCCATCAGTGGGGACATCGGTTACAGCACCATATATTTT. It yields the protein CAISGDIGYSTIYF.

This clonotype was seen many times. The genes are TRBV7-8 and TRBJ2-2; D unresolved. CDR3 length: 15 residues. V lost 4 bases and J lost 1, with 10 bases in between. Germline V gene sequence: CDR1 SGHVS, CDR2 FQNEAQ. CDR3 amino acids: CASSSFGRNTGELFF. CDR3 coding DNA: TGTGCCAGCAGCTCGTTCGGGCGGAACACCGGGGAGCTGTTTTTT.

This clonotype was found many times. The gene calls are TRBV9 and TRBJ1-2; weak D call: TRBD1 (5 bases). V lost 4 bases to trimming and J lost 3 bases, with 13 bases between them. This CDR3 has 14 residues. CDR1 and CDR2 (germline): SGDLS, YYNGEE. CDR3 nucleotides: TGTGCCAGCAGCCCCGCGGGGCCCGACTATGGCTACACCTTC. Translation: CASSPAGPDYGYTF.

Many counts were recorded for this clonotype. This chain connects TRBV2 to TRBJ1-5; D is unresolved. The CDR3 sequence is 14 residues long. Trimming stripped 6 bases from V and 7 bases from J, with 16 bases between. The germline V gene has CDR1 SNHLY and CDR2 FYNNEI. CDR3 sequence (DNA): TGTGCCAGCAGGGGAATGGATGATTTACAGCCCCAGCATTTT. It codes for CASRGMDDLQPQHF.

This clonotype appeared many times. The chain recombines TRBV6-1 with TRBJ2-2; 8 positions agree with TRBD1. J gave up 6 bases and V 3 bases, and 6 bases lay outside the gene matches. The CDR3 contains 15 residues. The V gene's germline CDR1 is MNHNS and CDR2 SASEGT. The CDR3, as DNA: TGTGCCAGCAGTGATTGGACAGGGTCCCCCGGGGAGCTGTTTTTT. It encodes CASSDWTGSPGELFF.

This clonotype was detected many times. This chain joins TRBV6-5 and TRBJ2-5; D is uncertain. Germline V CDR1 and CDR2: MNHEY, SVGAGI. V shed 3 bases and J shed 4 bases, with 9 bases lying between them. The CDR3 has 13 residues. CDR3 bases: TGTGCCAGCAGTTATAAGTTCCGAGAGACCCAGTACTTC. Amino acids: CASSYKFRETQYF.

This clonotype appeared many times. The chain couples TRBV20-1 to TRBJ2-1; 7 nucleotides match TRBD2. CDR3 length equals 13 residues. The germline CDR1 and CDR2 sequences are DFQATT and SNEGSKA (reference sequence). V shed 5 bases and J 4 bases; nucleotides not matched to a gene: 5. The CDR3 is CSAVAGPYNEQFF. The CDR3, as DNA: TGCAGTGCTGTAGCGGGTCCTTACAATGAGCAGTTCTTC.

This clonotype has at least ten counts. The chain combines TRBV6-5 with TRBJ2-7; the D gene is possibly TRBD2 (7 bases). V shed 8 bases and J shed 7 bases, with 15 bases lying between them. The CDR3 has 12 residues. CDR1 is MNHEY, CDR2 SVGAGI, per germline. CDR3 sequence reads: CASHKGGREQYF. Written as DNA, the CDR3 is TGTGCCAGCCATAAGGGGGGGCGTGAGCAGTACTTC.

This clonotype was seen ten or more times. CDR3 bases: TGTGCCAGCAGCTTCGGGACAGGGGAGCAGCCCCAGCATTTT. This gives the protein CASSFGTGEQPQHF. This chain joins TRBV5-5 and TRBJ1-5; 10 bases are shared with TRBD1. Trimming cost V 2 bases and J 7 bases; bases outside gene matches: 3. The germline gives CDR1 SGHKS, CDR2 YYEKEE (reference sequence). The CDR3 totals 14 residues.

Of note for this clonotype: A much larger clonotype is one base distant, so this may be a read error. The J gene is TRBJ1-1, the V gene TRBV7-9, with D maybe TRBD1 (6 bases). Germline V gives CDR1 SEHNR, CDR2 FQNEAQ (reference sequence). V lost 5 bases to trimming and J lost 0 bases, with 10 bases between them. The CDR3 sequence is 14 residues long. CDR3 protein: CASSQGGLNTEAFF. CDR3 DNA sequence: TGTGCCAGCAGCCAAGGGGGTTTGAACACTGAAGCTTTCTTT.

Ten or more counts support this clonotype. This chain links TRBV5-5 with TRBJ2-1; tentatively, D is TRBD1 (6 bases). The CDR3 has 15 amino acids. Germline CDR1 reads SGHKS; CDR2 reads YYEKEE (reference sequence). V dropped 7 bases and J dropped 4 bases, with 18 bases sitting between them. As DNA, the CDR3 is TGTGCCAGCTGGGGTGGTACAGGGAGATACAATGAGCAGTTCTTC. Its protein product is CASWGGTGRYNEQFF.

There are many counts of this clonotype. This sequence joins TRBV12-3 or TRBV12-4 and TRBJ2-3, with D possibly matching TRBD1 (5 bases). The CDR3 runs to 15 residues. Trimming took 6 bases from V and 4 from J, leaving 17 bases between them. In nucleotides, the CDR3 is TGTGCCAGCAGGCTTCGACAGTCCACCTCAGATACGCAGTATTTT. Its protein is CASRLRQSTSDTQYF.

In this sample, this clonotype turned up many times. The chain combines TRBV20-1 with TRBJ1-4; D is uncertain. The CDR3 runs to 14 residues. The germline V gene has CDR1 DFQATT and CDR2 SNEGSKA (reference sequence). V was clipped by 5 bases and J by 6 bases, with 16 bases between them. CDR3 loop: CSASDTVGHEKLFF. CDR3 DNA: TGCAGTGCTTCGGATACAGTGGGCCATGAAAAACTGTTTTTT.

This clonotype was counted at least ten times. The chain carries TRBV7-9 and TRBJ2-1; 12 bases agree with TRBD1. Germline V gives CDR1 SEHNR, CDR2 FQNEAQ (reference sequence). The CDR3 consists of 15 residues. V gave up 2 bases and J gave up 8 bases; unmatched junction bases: 4. As DNA, the CDR3 is TGTGCCAGCAGCTTATGGGACAGGGGGCAATATGAGCAGTTCTTC. Amino acids: CASSLWDRGQYEQFF.